The source of this T cell receptor (beta chain) is a study of blood T cell repertoires in COVID-19. Across the whole study: Collection of acute and convalescent COVID-19 samples took place in the United States, Italy and Spain. T cells, B-cell-depleted T cells, or PBMCs supplied cDNA or gDNA.

Study processing details: Amplified reference gene primers provided the basis for estimating nucleated cell counts. Assay: immunoSEQ multiplex PCR; the TCRdb copy retains only in-frame clones and omits some. V, J and clone size reflect that table, while D and trimming were determined from the DNA. This table has around 65,000 clones, about 81% appearing once. Germline V lookup: CDR1 SGHAT, CDR2 FQNNGV. CDR3 length: 14 residues. J was trimmed by 6 bases and V by 1 base; bases with no gene match: 4. The origin of this receptor is an elderly man with acute or convalescent COVID-19. Sequencing was carried out using peripheral blood. The chain uses TRBV11-2 and TRBJ2-3, with TRBD2 matching 7 bases. The CDR3: CASSLGTSTDTQYF. The CDR3 DNA is TGTGCCAGCAGCTTAGGGACTAGTACGGATACGCAGTATTTT.